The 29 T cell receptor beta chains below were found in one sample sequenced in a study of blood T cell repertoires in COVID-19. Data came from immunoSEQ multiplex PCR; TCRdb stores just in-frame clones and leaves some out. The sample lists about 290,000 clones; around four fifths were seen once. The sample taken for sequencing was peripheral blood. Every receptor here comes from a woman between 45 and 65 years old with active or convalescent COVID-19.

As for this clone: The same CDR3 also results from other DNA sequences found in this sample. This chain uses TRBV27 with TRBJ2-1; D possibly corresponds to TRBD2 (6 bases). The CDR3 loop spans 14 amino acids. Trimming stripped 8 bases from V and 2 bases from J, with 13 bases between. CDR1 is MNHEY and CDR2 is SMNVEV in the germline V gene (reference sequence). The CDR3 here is CASGGDGTYNEQFF. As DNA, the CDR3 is TGTGCCAGCGGCGGGGACGGAACCTACAATGAGCAGTTCTTC.

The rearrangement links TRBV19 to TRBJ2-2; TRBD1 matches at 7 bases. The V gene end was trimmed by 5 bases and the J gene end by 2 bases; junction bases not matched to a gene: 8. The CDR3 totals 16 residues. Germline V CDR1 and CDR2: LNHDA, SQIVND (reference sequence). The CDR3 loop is CASSVRGGLNTGELFF. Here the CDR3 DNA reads TGTGCCAGTAGTGTCCGAGGGGGCCTTAACACCGGGGAGCTGTTTTTT.

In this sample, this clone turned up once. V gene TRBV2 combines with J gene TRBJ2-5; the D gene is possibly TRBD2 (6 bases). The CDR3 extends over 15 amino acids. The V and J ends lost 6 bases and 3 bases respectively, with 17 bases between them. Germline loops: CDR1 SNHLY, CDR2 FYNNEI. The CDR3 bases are TGTGCCAGCAGGTTTTGGTTTGAGCGGGAAGAGACCCAGTACTTC. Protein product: CASRFWFEREETQYF.

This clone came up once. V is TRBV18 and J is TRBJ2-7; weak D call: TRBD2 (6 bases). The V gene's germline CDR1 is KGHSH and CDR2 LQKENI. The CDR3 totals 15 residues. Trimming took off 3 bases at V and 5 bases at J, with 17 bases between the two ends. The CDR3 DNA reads TGTGCCAGCTCACCTGGCGTAGGGACTCTCGACGAGCAGTACTTC. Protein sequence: CASSPGVGTLDEQYF.

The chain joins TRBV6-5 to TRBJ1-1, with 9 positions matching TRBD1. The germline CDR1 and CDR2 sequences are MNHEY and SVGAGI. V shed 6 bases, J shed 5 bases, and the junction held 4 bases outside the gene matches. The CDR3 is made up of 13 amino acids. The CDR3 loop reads CASSGQGRTEAFF. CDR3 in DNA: TGTGCCAGCAGCGGACAGGGGCGGACTGAAGCTTTCTTT.

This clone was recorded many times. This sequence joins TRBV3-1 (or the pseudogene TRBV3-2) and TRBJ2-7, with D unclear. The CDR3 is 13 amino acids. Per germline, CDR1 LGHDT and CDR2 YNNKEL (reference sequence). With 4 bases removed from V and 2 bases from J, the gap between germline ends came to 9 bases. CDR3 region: CASSPRQAYEQYF. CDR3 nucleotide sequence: TGTGCCAGCAGCCCCCGACAAGCCTACGAGCAGTACTTC.

The CDR3 nucleotides read TGTGCCAGCAGTTATCCAGGGGGTGGAGAGACCCAGTACTTC. Protein product: CASSYPGGGETQYF. The chain recombines TRBV28 with TRBJ2-5; 7 bases match TRBD1. This CDR3 has 14 amino acids. Germline V gene data show CDR1 as MDHEN and CDR2 as SYDVKM. After removal of 4 bases from V and 4 bases from J, the junction contained 6 bases not matched to a gene.

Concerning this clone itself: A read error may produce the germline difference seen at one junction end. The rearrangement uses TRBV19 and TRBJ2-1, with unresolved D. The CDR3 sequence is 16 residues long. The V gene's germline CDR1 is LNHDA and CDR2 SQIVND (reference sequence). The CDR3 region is CASSIGTARSSNEQFF. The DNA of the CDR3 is TGTGCCAGTAGTATAGGAACGGCTAGATCCTCCAATGAGCAGTTCTTC.

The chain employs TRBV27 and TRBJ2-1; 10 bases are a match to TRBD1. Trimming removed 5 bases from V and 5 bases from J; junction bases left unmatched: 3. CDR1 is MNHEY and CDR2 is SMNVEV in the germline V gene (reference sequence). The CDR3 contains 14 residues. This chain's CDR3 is CASSRQGANNEQFF. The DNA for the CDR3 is TGTGCCAGCAGTAGACAGGGGGCGAACAATGAGCAGTTCTTC.

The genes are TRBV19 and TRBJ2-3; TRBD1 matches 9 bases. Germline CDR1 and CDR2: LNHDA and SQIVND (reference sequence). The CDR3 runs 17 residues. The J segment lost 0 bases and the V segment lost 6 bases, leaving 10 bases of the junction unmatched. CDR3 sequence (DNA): TGTGCCAGTAGCCCGAAGAACAGGGGGCGAAGCACAGATACGCAGTATTTT. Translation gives CASSPKNRGRSTDTQYF.

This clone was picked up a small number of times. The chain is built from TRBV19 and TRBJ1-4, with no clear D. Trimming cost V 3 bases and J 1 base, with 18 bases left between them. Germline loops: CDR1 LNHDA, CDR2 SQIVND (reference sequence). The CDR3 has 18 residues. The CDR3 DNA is TGTGCCAGTAGTATGGGAGTGGGCGCAGTTAAAACTAATGAAAAACTGTTTTTT. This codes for CASSMGVGAVKTNEKLFF.

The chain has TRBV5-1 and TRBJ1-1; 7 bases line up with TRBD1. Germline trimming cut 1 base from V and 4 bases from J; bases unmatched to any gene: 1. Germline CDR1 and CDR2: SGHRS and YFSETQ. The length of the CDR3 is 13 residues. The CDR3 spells CASSLTGVTEAFF. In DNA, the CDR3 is TGCGCCAGCAGCTTGACAGGGGTCACTGAAGCTTTCTTT.

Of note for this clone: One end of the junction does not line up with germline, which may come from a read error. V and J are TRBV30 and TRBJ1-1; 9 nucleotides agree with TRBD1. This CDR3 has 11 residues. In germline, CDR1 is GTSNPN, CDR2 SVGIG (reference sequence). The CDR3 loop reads CAWSVKTGGSF. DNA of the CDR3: TGTGCCTGGAGTGTGAAGACAGGGGGAAGTTTT. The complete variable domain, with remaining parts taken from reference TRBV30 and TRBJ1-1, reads SQTIHQWPATLVQPVGSPLSLECTVEGTSNPNLYWYRQAAGRGLQLLFYSVGIGQISSEVPQNLSASRPQDRQFILSSKKLLLSDSGFYLCAWSVKTGGSFGQGTRLTVV.

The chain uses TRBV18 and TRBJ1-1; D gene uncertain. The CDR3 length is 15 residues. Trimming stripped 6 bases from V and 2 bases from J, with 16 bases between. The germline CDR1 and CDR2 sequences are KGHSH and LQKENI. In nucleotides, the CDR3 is TGTGCCAGCTCTCGGAGTGGCATACTAAACACTGAAGCTTTCTTT. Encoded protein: CASSRSGILNTEAFF.

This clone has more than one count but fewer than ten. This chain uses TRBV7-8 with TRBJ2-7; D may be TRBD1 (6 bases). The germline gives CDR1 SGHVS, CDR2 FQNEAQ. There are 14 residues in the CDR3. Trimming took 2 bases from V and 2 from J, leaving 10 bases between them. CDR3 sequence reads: CASSLTGTPYEQYF. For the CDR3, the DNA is TGTGCCAGCAGCTTAACAGGGACCCCCTACGAGCAGTACTTC.

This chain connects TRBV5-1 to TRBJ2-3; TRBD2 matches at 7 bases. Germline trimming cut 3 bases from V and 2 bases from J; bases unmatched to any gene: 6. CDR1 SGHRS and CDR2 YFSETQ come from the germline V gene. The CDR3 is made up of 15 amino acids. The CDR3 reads CASSSAAGLTDTQYF. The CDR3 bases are TGCGCCAGCAGCTCCGCAGCGGGACTCACAGATACGCAGTATTTT.

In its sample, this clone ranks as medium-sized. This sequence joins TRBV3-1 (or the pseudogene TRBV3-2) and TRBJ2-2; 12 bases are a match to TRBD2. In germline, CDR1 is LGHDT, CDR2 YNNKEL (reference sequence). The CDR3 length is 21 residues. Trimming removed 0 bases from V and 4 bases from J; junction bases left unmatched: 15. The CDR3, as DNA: TGTGCCAGCAGCCAAGAGTTCATGGGGCTAGCGGGAGGGCCGAGCACCGGGGAGCTGTTTTTT. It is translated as CASSQEFMGLAGGPSTGELFF.

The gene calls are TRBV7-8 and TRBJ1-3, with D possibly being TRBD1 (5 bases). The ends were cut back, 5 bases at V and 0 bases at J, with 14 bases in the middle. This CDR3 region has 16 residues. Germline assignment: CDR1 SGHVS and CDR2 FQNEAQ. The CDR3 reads CASSLSRVPSGNTIYF. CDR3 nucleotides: TGTGCCAGCAGCCTAAGCAGGGTCCCCTCTGGAAACACCATATATTTT.

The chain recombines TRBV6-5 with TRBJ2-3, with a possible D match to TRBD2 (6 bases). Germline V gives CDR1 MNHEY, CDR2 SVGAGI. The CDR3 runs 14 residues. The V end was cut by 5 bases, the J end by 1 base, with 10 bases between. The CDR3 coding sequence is TGTGCCAGCAGTCCCCGACTAGGCACAGATACGCAGTATTTT. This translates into CASSPRLGTDTQYF.

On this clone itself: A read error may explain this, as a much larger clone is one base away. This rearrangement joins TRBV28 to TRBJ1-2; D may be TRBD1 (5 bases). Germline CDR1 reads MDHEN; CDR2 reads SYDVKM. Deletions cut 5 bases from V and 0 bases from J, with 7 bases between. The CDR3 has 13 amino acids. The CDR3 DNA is TGTGCCAGCAGTCGGACACCTAACTATGGCTACACCTTC. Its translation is CASSRTPNYGYTF.

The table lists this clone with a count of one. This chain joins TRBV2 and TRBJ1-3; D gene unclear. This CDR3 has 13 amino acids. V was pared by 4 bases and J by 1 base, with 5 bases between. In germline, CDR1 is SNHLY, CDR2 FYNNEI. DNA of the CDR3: TGTGCCAGCAGTGCCGGTTCTGGAAACACCATATATTTT. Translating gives CASSAGSGNTIYF. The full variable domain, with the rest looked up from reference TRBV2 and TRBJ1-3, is EPEVTQTPSHQVTQMGQEVILRCVPISNHLYFYWYRQILGQKVEFLVSFYNNEISEKSEIFDDQFSVERPDGSNFTLKIRSTKLEDSAMYFCASSAGSGNTIYFGEGSWLTVV.

The CDR3 spells CASSKPGQFRGYTF. CDR3 sequence (DNA): TGTGCCAGCAGTAAGCCGGGACAGTTCCGTGGCTACACCTTC. The rearrangement joins TRBV6-2 or TRBV6-3 to TRBJ1-2; TRBD1 matches at 7 bases. The CDR3 has 14 residues. Trimming at V came to 5 bases and at J to 7 bases, leaving 10 bases not matched to a gene. The V gene's germline CDR1 is MNHEY and CDR2 SVGEGT.

DNA for the CDR3: TGTGCCAGCAGCCAAGATGTGTTTCGGGGCTACACCTTC. Its protein product is CASSQDVFRGYTF. The chain employs TRBV14 and TRBJ1-2; D unresolved. The germline V gene has CDR1 SGHDN and CDR2 FVKESK. V was trimmed by 0 bases and J by 8 bases, leaving 10 bases between them. This CDR3 comprises 13 residues.

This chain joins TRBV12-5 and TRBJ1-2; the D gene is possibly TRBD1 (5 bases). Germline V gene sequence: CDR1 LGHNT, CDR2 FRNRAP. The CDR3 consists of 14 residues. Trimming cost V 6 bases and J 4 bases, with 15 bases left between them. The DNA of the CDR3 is TGTGCTAGTGGAGTAAGGATGCAGGGCTATGGCTACACCTTC. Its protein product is CASGVRMQGYGYTF.

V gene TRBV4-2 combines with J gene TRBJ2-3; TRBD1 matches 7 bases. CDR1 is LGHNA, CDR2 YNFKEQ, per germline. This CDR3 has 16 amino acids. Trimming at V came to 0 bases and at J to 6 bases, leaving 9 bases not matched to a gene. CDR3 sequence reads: CASSQDEGGAGDTQYF. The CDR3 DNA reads TGTGCCAGCAGCCAAGACGAAGGGGGCGCCGGGGATACGCAGTATTTT.

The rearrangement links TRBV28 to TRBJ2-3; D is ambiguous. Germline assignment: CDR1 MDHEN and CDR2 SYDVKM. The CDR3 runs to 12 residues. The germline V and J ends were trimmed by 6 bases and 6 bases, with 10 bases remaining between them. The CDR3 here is CASSRKPDTQYF. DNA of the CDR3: TGTGCCAGCAGCAGAAAACCGGATACGCAGTATTTT. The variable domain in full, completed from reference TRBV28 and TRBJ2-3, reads DVKVTQSSRYLVKRTGEKVFLECVQDMDHENMFWYRQDPGLGLRLIYFSYDVKMKEKGDIPEGYSVSREKKERFSLILESASTNQTSMYLCASSRKPDTQYFGPGTRLTVL.

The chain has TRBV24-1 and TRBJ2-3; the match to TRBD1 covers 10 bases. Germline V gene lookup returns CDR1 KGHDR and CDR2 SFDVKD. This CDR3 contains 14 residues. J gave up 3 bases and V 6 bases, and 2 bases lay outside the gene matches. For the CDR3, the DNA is TGTGCCACCAGTAGGGGACAGGGGACAGATACGCAGTATTTT. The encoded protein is CATSRGQGTDTQYF.

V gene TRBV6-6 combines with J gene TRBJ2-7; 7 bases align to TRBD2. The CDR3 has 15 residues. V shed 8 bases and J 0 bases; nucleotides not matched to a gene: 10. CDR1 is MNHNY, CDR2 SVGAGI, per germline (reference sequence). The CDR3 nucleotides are TGTGCCAGCGTCAACCGAGCGGGATCCTCCTACGAGCAGTACTTC. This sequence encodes CASVNRAGSSYEQYF.

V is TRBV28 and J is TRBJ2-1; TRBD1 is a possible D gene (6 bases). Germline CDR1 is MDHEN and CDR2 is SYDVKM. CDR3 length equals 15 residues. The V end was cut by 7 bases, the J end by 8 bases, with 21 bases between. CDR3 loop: CASTELGQPSHEQFF. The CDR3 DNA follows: TGTGCCAGCACCGAATTAGGACAGCCTTCCCATGAGCAGTTCTTC.